This T cell receptor beta chain was retrieved from a study of identical twins. Study-level findings and limits: Insertions were fewer in abundant cord blood beta clonotypes, whereas memory repertoires showed none of this pattern.

This clonotype was seen many times. The target antigen is unknown. Via MiXCR, TCRdb re-called the 5' RACE reads, giving one row per CDR3 protein. Of some 660,000 distinct CDR3 sequences detected, 8.6% appear once; the ten largest clones hold more than 0.75%. The same sample was also used in a study of yellow fever vaccine responses in identical twins.

The sample taken for sequencing was PBMCs. The clonotype comes from a young woman in good health.

CDR3 amino acids: CSVVSGAGELFF. The DNA for the CDR3 is TGCAGCGTTGTGTCGGGGGCCGGGGAGCTGTTTTTT. The chain employs TRBV29-1 and TRBJ2-2; perhaps TRBD2 as D (6 bases). The CDR3 has 12 residues. The germline V gene has CDR1 SQVTM and CDR2 ANQGSEA. The germline V and J ends were trimmed by 4 bases and 6 bases, with 9 bases remaining between them.